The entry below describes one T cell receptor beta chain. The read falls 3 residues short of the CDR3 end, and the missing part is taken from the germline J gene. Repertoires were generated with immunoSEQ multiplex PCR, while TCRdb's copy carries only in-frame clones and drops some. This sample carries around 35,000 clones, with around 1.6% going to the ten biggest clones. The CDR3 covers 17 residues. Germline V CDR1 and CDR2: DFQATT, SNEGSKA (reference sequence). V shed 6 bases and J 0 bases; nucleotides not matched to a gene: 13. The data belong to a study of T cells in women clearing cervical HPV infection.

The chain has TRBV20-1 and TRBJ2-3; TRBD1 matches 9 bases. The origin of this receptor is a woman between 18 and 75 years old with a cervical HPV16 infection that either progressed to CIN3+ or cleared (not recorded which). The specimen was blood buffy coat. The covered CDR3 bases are TGCAGTGCCTCCGCCATAATGGACAGGGGAAGCACAGATACG. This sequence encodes CSASAIMDRGSTDT. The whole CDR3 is CSASAIMDRGSTDTQYF.